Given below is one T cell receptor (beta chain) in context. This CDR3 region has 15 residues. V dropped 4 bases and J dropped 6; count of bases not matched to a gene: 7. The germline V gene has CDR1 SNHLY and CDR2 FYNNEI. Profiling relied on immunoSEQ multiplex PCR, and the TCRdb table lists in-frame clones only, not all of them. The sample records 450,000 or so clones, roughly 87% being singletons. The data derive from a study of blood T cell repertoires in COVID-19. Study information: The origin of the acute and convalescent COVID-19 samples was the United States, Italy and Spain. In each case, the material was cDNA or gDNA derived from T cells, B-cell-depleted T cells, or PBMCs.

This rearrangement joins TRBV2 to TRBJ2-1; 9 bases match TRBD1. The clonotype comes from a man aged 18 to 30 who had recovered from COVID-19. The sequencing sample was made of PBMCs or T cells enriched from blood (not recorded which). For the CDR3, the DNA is TGTGCCAGCAGTGGAACCGGGACAGGGTTCAATGAGCAGTTCTTC. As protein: CASSGTGTGFNEQFF.